Reported below is one T cell receptor beta chain. Its cognate antigen is unknown. The time point is: inflamed ileum from the surgical specimen. Using immunoSEQ multiplex PCR, the repertoire was profiled, and TCRdb retains in-frame clones only, with some absent. The table includes around 16,000 clones, roughly 90% detected once. These data are taken from a study of T cell repertoires in ileal Crohn's disease. On the study more broadly: Thiopurines (around 11) or anti-TNF agents (more than 17) were given postoperatively to about half.

Study results and limitations: Clonality above 26.8% at surgery always came with endoscopic recurrence.

V lost 4 bases and J lost 9; bases outside the gene matches: 4. The CDR3 loop spans 14 amino acids. CDR1 is MNHEY and CDR2 is SMNVEV in the germline V gene (reference sequence). The clonotype originates from an adult with Crohn's disease. Specimen: ileal tissue. The rearrangement links TRBV27 to TRBJ1-6; 9 nucleotides agree with TRBD1. As DNA, the CDR3 is TGTGCCAGCAGTTCCGGGACAGGGACTTCACCCCTCCACTTT. This codes for CASSSGTGTSPLHF.